The present T cell receptor (beta chain) was sequenced within a study of blood T cells in healthy people across ages. Study-wide results and limits: Getting older went along with TCR beta diversity per million T cells dropping roughly linearly.

This clonotype was seen more than once but under ten times. Its antigen is still unknown. A second about 6 to 12 cycle PCR used barcoded and J-beta primers. TCRdb re-analysed the 5' RACE reads in MiXCR, keeping a single row per CDR3 protein. The sample lists 1.5 million to 2 million distinct CDR3 sequences, approximately 30% occurring once. V dropped 4 bases and J dropped 9 bases, with 24 bases sitting between them. The length of the CDR3 is 16 residues. Per the germline V gene, CDR1 is SNHLY and CDR2 is FYNNEI. This clonotype was obtained from a woman aged 25 to 39 in good health. The chain uses TRBV2 and TRBJ2-5; D might be TRBD1 (7 bases). Material for sequencing was blood. CDR3 coding DNA: TGTGCCAGCAGTGGCGGGACAGCTAGAGGTGATGGGCCCCAGTACTTC. Protein: CASSGGTARGDGPQYF.